The 28 T cell receptor beta chains listed next were all sequenced from one sample in a study of intratumoral heterogeneity in liver cancer. Assay used: immunoSEQ multiplex PCR; TCRdb lists only in-frame clones, some missing. The sample contains 5,500 to 6,000 clones, 68% of which appear only once. The input for sequencing was tumor-adjacent normal tissue, taken before any cancer treatment. These receptors originate from a man between 65 and 85 years old with hepatocellular carcinoma.

Sample share makes this clone large (0.1 to 1%). The chain links TRBV7-3 to TRBJ2-7; D remains ambiguous. Trimming removed 1 base from V and 0 bases from J, with 7 bases in between. The CDR3 extends over 14 amino acids. Germline CDR1 reads SGHTA; CDR2 reads FQGTGA. CDR3 region: CASSLMAGSYEQYF. The CDR3 DNA reads as TGTGCCAGCAGCTTAATGGCAGGCTCCTACGAGCAGTACTTC.

The count of this clone is one. This chain uses TRBV19 with TRBJ1-2, with TRBD1 identical over 11 bases. V was pared by 3 bases and J by 4 bases, with 7 bases of the junction left unmatched. The CDR3 spans 16 residues. From germline, CDR1 is LNHDA and CDR2 SQIVND (reference sequence). As DNA, the CDR3 is TGTGCCAGTAGTATCCGAGGACAGGGGGCGAGCTATGGCTACACCTTC. Translation gives CASSIRGQGASYGYTF.

J is TRBJ1-1 and V is TRBV2; possible D gene TRBD1, 5 bases. The V and J ends lost 6 bases and 7 bases respectively, with 12 bases between them. The CDR3 extends over 12 amino acids. CDR1 SNHLY and CDR2 FYNNEI come from the germline V gene. CDR3 DNA sequence: TGTGCCAGCAGGCGGGGGGGGAGTGAAGCTTTCTTT. This translates into CASRRGGSEAFF.

The V call is TRBV27, the J call TRBJ2-7; D is perhaps TRBD1 (6 bases). The CDR3 loop spans 15 amino acids. Trimming pared 3 bases from V and 3 bases from J, leaving 15 bases between. Germline CDR1 is MNHEY and CDR2 is SMNVEV (reference sequence). CDR3 amino acids: CASSFGADSVYEQYV. The CDR3 DNA follows: TGTGCCAGCAGTTTCGGAGCGGACAGCGTCTACGAGCAGTACGTC.

There are a few counts of this clone. The J gene is TRBJ1-5, the V gene TRBV19; D is unresolved. Trimming stripped 3 bases from V and 5 bases from J, with 11 bases between. CDR1 and CDR2 from the germline V gene are LNHDA and SQIVND (reference sequence). The CDR3 spans 14 residues. The CDR3 here is CASSIRGGHQPQHF. CDR3 DNA: TGTGCCAGTAGTATCCGCGGAGGGCATCAGCCCCAGCATTTT.

The chain couples TRBV7-3 to TRBJ1-6, with D perhaps TRBD1 (6 bases). The CDR3 sequence is 15 residues long. With 1 base removed from V and 7 bases from J, the gap between germline ends came to 11 bases. Per the germline V gene, CDR1 is SGHTA and CDR2 is FQGTGA. The CDR3 DNA reads as TGTGCCAGCAGCTTAAACGGGGGCAAGAATTCACCCCTCCACTTT. Residues: CASSLNGGKNSPLHF.

This clone was picked up a small number of times. This sequence joins TRBV28 and TRBJ1-5, with D maybe TRBD1 (5 bases). From germline, CDR1 is MDHEN and CDR2 SYDVKM. Deletions cut 3 bases from V and 7 bases from J, with 25 bases between. The CDR3 consists of 18 residues. This CDR3 reads CASSFYGGDSSNGQPQHF. The CDR3 nucleotides are TGTGCCAGCAGTTTTTATGGAGGGGACTCCTCTAATGGGCAGCCCCAGCATTTT. Full variable domain (missing parts from reference TRBV28 and TRBJ1-5): DVKVTQSSRYLVKRTGEKVFLECVQDMDHENMFWYRQDPGLGLRLIYFSYDVKMKEKGDIPEGYSVSREKKERFSLILESASTNQTSMYLCASSFYGGDSSNGQPQHFGDGTRLSIL.

The sample holds a few counts of this clone. The V and J genes are TRBV5-8 and TRBJ2-1; a weak D match, TRBD1 (5 bases). Germline V gene data show CDR1 as SGHTS and CDR2 as YDEGEE. The CDR3 is 14 residues long. Trimming left V 0 bases short and J 5 bases short, with 9 bases between. CDR3 residues: CASSLDVRDNEQFF. The CDR3 bases are TGTGCCAGCAGCTTGGACGTCAGGGACAATGAGCAGTTCTTC.

This clone was seen more than once but under ten times. The chain has TRBV4-1 and TRBJ2-1; D remains ambiguous. V was shortened by 4 bases and J by 7 bases, with 8 bases between the two germline ends. CDR1 and CDR2 (germline): MGHRA, YSYEKL. CDR3 length equals 12 residues. The chain's CDR3 is CASSLWGNEQFF. The CDR3 nucleotides are TGCGCCAGCAGCCTATGGGGTAATGAGCAGTTCTTC.

V and J are TRBV7-9 and TRBJ2-1; the match to TRBD1 covers 7 bases. Germline V gene lookup returns CDR1 SEHNR and CDR2 FQNEAQ (reference sequence). V dropped 11 bases and J dropped 7; count of bases not matched to a gene: 11. The CDR3 spans 13 residues. The CDR3 DNA sequence: TGTGCCCTTCCACGACAGGGAGCTAATGAGCAGTTCTTC. Translating gives CALPRQGANEQFF.

This clone showed up just once. The chain links TRBV6-6 to TRBJ2-7; D may correspond to TRBD1 or TRBD2 (5 bases each). Trimming took 7 bases from V and 2 from J, leaving 21 bases between them. There are 16 residues in the CDR3. Germline loops: CDR1 MNHNY, CDR2 SVGAGI (reference sequence). The CDR3, as DNA: TGTGCCAGCACCACAAATCCGGGACGGAGGACCTACGAGCAGTACGTC. The encoded protein is CASTTNPGRRTYEQYV.

Remarks on this clone: Compared with germline, one end of the junction differs, possibly owing to a read error. V is TRBV2 and J is TRBJ2-3, with TRBD2 matching over 12 bases. This CDR3 contains 12 residues. CDR1 is SNHLY and CDR2 is FYNNEI in the germline V gene. The DNA for the CDR3 is TGCCTAGGACTAGCGGGGATGGATACGCAGTATTTT. It specifies CLGLAGMDTQYF. The whole variable domain, filled in from reference TRBV2 and TRBJ2-3, reads EPEVTQTPSHQVTQMGQEVILRCVPISNHLYFYWYRQILGQKVEFLVSFYNNEISEKSEIFDDQFSVERPDGSNFTLKIRSTKLEDSAMYFCLGLAGMDTQYFGPGTRLTVL.

This clone was detected only a few times. The CDR3 DNA follows: TGTGCCAGTAGTATGAACATTGGAGTCCTGAACACCGGGGAGCTGTTTTTT. This encodes CASSMNIGVLNTGELFF. The rearrangement joins TRBV19 to TRBJ2-2; no firm D call. V was pared by 3 bases and J by 1 base, with 15 bases between. The germline gives CDR1 LNHDA, CDR2 SQIVND (reference sequence). The CDR3 totals 17 residues.

The gene calls are TRBV14 and TRBJ2-2; D perhaps matches TRBD2 (6 bases). The CDR3 totals 17 residues. CDR1 and CDR2 from the germline V gene are SGHDN and FVKESK. Trimming took 4 bases from V and 0 from J, leaving 15 bases between them. CDR3 region: CASSRTGTHPNTGELFF. The CDR3 DNA reads TGTGCCAGCAGCCGGACCGGGACTCACCCGAACACCGGGGAGCTGTTTTTT.

This chain joins TRBV5-1 and TRBJ2-1; TRBD2 matches at 10 bases. This CDR3 region has 14 residues. The germline V gene has CDR1 SGHRS and CDR2 YFSETQ. Trimming took 6 bases from V and 9 from J; bases not matched to a gene: 9. The CDR3 nucleotides are TGCGCCAGCAACCTCGAACTAGCGGGGACTGAGCAGTTCTTC. It encodes CASNLELAGTEQFF.

This clone was picked up one time. The chain couples TRBV6-5 to TRBJ2-2, with D possibly matching TRBD1 (7 bases). Deletions cut 6 bases from V and 5 bases from J, with 13 bases between. This CDR3 is 14 amino acids long. In germline, CDR1 is MNHEY, CDR2 SVGAGI. CDR3 nucleotide sequence: TGTGCCAGCAGGTGGAGGGGGCGAACCGGGGAGCTGTTTTTT. It specifies CASRWRGRTGELFF.

The gene calls are TRBV5-1 and TRBJ1-5; tentative D call: TRBD1 (6 bases). Looked up from germline, CDR1 is SGHRS and CDR2 is YFSETQ. With 2 bases removed from V and 5 bases from J, the gap between germline ends came to 14 bases. CDR3 length: 15 amino acids. The CDR3, as DNA: TGCGCCAGCAGCTTACAGGGTGAAAGTTATCAGCCCCAGCATTTT. Protein: CASSLQGESYQPQHF.

This sequence joins TRBV6-1 and TRBJ2-7; D might be TRBD2 (7 bases). The V end was cut by 6 bases, the J end by 3 bases, with 12 bases between. Germline V CDR1 and CDR2: MNHNS, SASEGT. CDR3 length: 13 residues. CDR3 DNA: TGTGCCAGCAGCCCGGGGGGCCGCTACGAGCAGTACGTC. Its translation: CASSPGGRYEQYV.

This clone is categorized as medium-sized. V and J are TRBV28 and TRBJ1-2; TRBD1 might be the D (5 bases). CDR1 and CDR2 (germline): MDHEN, SYDVKM. The CDR3 length is 15 residues. V was shortened by 1 base and J by 5 bases, with 14 bases between the two germline ends. Written as DNA, the CDR3 is TGTGCCAGCAGTTTATTACGGGGCGCGGGGTATGGCTACACCTTC. Translation: CASSLLRGAGYGYTF.

This clone was seen more than once but under ten times. CDR3 region: CSARDRDRVLLMNTEAFF. CDR3 sequence (DNA): TGCAGTGCTCGTGATCGGGACAGGGTGCTACTCATGAACACTGAAGCTTTCTTT. The rearrangement uses TRBV20-1 and TRBJ1-1; 9 bases are a match to TRBD1. V lost 5 bases and J lost 0; bases outside the gene matches: 16. Looked up from germline, CDR1 is DFQATT and CDR2 is SNEGSKA (reference sequence). The CDR3 length is 18 residues.

This clone was seen a few times. This chain links TRBV18 with TRBJ1-5, with 8 nucleotides matching TRBD1. CDR1 and CDR2 from the germline V gene are KGHSH and LQKENI. J lost 4 bases, V lost 9 bases, and 2 bases had no gene match. CDR3 size: 12 residues. CDR3 amino acids: CASRQGNQPQHF. CDR3 DNA sequence: TGTGCCAGTCGACAGGGGAATCAGCCCCAGCATTTT.

V and J are TRBV10-3 and TRBJ2-1, with D possibly TRBD2 on 7 matching bases. V lost 0 bases and J lost 8, with 14 bases in between. CDR1 ENHRY and CDR2 SYGVKD come from the germline V gene. The CDR3 has 15 amino acids. CDR3 DNA: TGTGCCATCAGTGAGTCTGGGGGGGCTCACGATGAGCAGTTCTTC. Translating gives CAISESGGAHDEQFF.

The V call is TRBV6-5, the J call TRBJ2-1; 8 bases agree with TRBD2. The CDR3 is 13 residues long. Germline V gene lookup returns CDR1 MNHEY and CDR2 SVGAGI. V lost 6 bases, J lost 8 bases, and 6 bases stayed unmatched. CDR3 residues: CASRLAGMDEQFF. DNA for the CDR3: TGTGCCAGCAGGTTAGCGGGGATGGATGAGCAGTTCTTC.

The V call is TRBV7-2, the J call TRBJ2-2; 14 positions match TRBD2. The CDR3 is 16 residues long. The V and J ends lost 2 bases and 6 bases, in that order; junction bases with no gene match: 2. CDR1 and CDR2 (germline): SGHTA, FQGNSA. The CDR3 coding sequence is TGTGCCAGCAGCTTAACGACTAGCGGGGGGGCCGGGGAGCTGTTTTTT. Residues: CASSLTTSGGAGELFF.

The rearrangement uses TRBV28 and TRBJ2-2; 9 bases fit TRBD1. With 7 bases clipped from V and 7 bases from J, the junction kept 10 bases outside the gene matches. CDR1 and CDR2 (germline): MDHEN, SYDVKM. The CDR3 is made up of 15 amino acids. The DNA for the CDR3 is TGTGCCAGCATCATTCGACAGGGGGAAGGCGGGGAGCTGTTTTTT. Translation: CASIIRQGEGGELFF.

The V and J genes are TRBV7-2 and TRBJ1-3, with D tentatively TRBD1 (5 bases). The CDR3 is made up of 14 amino acids. The V end lost 5 bases, the J end lost 4 bases, and 12 bases lay between the germline ends. Germline V gene lookup returns CDR1 SGHTA and CDR2 FQGNSA. The CDR3 loop is CASSPGGLGNTIYF. The CDR3 DNA follows: TGTGCCAGCAGCCCGGGGGGGTTAGGAAACACCATATATTTT.

This chain links TRBV19 with TRBJ1-1, with a possible D match to TRBD1 (6 bases). The CDR3 extends over 13 amino acids. The V gene lost 5 bases and the J gene lost 11 bases, with 18 bases spanning the gap. Germline CDR1 and CDR2: LNHDA and SQIVND (reference sequence). CDR3 in DNA: TGTGCCAGTAGTCGCACAGGGATGGGAGAGGCTTTCTTT. It is translated as CASSRTGMGEAFF.

The rearrangement links TRBV28 to TRBJ1-5; 12 nucleotides agree with TRBD1. The germline gives CDR1 MDHEN, CDR2 SYDVKM. Losses at the gene ends were 1 base for V and 6 bases for J; bases not matched to a gene: 4. The CDR3 is 16 residues long. CDR3 residues: CASSLSGTGGFQPQHF. In nucleotides, the CDR3 is TGTGCCAGCAGTTTATCCGGGACAGGGGGCTTTCAGCCCCAGCATTTT.